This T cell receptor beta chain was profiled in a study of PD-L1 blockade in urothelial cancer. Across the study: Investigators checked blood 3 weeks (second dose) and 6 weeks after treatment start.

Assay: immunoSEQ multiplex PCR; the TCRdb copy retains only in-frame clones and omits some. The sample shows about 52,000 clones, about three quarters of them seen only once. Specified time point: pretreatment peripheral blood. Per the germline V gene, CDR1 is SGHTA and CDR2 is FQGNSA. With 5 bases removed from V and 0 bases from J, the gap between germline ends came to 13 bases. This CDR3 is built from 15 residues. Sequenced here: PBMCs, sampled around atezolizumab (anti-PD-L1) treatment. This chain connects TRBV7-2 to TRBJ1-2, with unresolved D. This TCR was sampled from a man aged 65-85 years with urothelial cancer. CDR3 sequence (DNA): TGTGCCAGCAGCCCCTTAGATGGAGCTAACTATGGCTACACCTTC. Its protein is CASSPLDGANYGYTF.